What follows is one T cell receptor beta chain and its context. V dropped 0 bases and J dropped 2; count of bases not matched to a gene: 3. Germline CDR1 MNHEY, CDR2 SVGAGI. There are 15 residues in the CDR3. This sample is part of a study of cytomegalovirus exposure and HLA in healthy donors. Vbeta (60) and Jbeta (13) primers were used in the PCR. TCRdb's copy holds only in-frame clones and misses some; the assay was immunoSEQ multiplex PCR. The sample lists 150,000 or so clones, about four fifths seen once, with approximately 8% in the top ten. The gene calls are TRBV6-5 and TRBJ1-2; TRBD1 aligns across 7 bases. The receptor's source is a man aged 25-45 years in good health and CMV-seropositive. The sequenced material came from PBMCs. CDR3 bases: TGTGCCAGCAGTTACTCGACAGGGTCAAACTATGGCTACACCTTC. Amino acid sequence: CASSYSTGSNYGYTF.